This paragraph covers one TCR beta chain sequence. Its antigen is unidentified. This may be a read error: a much more frequent sequence differs by one nucleotide. CDR1 is LGHNA, CDR2 YNFKEQ, per germline. This CDR3 comprises 14 residues. This sample was taken from a study of response to subunit inactivated influenza vaccine. Regarding the study as a whole: Authors suggested few new T cells are recruited by each seasonal influenza vaccination.

TCRdb independently ran MiXCR on the RT-PCR reads; one entry per CDR3 protein. Among roughly 790,000 distinct CDR3 sequences listed, approximately 22% were seen once. This chain joins TRBV4-2 and TRBJ2-1; 8 nucleotides agree with TRBD2. Material: PBMCs from blood, obtained 4 to 6 days after vaccination. The source of this sequence is a man aged 50-60 years who received an inactivated influenza vaccine. DNA of the CDR3: TGTGCCAGCCGCCACCCTGGACTAGCCAATGAGCAGTTCTTC. It yields the protein CASRHPGLANEQFF.